These 20 T cell receptor beta chains share one sample of origin, sequenced in a study of T-cell memory formation after mild COVID-19. TCRdb processed the 5' RACE reads anew with MiXCR; each CDR3 protein has one entry. Of 85,000 to 120,000 distinct CDR3 sequences listed, around 12% were seen once; the top ten hold around 30%. What was sequenced was PBMCs or a T cell subset sorted from them (not recorded which). These receptors came from an adult woman who had mild COVID-19 (a few samples of this study predate the infection). Cell type and time point are not known.

The rearrangement joins TRBV3-1 to TRBJ2-3, with 8 bases aligning to TRBD1. J was trimmed by 8 bases and V by 3 bases; bases with no gene match: 13. Germline CDR1 LGHDT, CDR2 YNNKEL (reference sequence). The CDR3 sequence is 16 residues long. CDR3 DNA: TGTGCCAGCAGCCACCTCGGACAGGGAGAGGTGGGTACGCAGTATTTT. It is translated as CASSHLGQGEVGTQYF.

This clonotype was counted at least ten times. J is TRBJ2-1 and V is TRBV5-1, with a possible D match to TRBD2 (5 bases). The CDR3 runs 11 residues. The germline V and J ends were trimmed by 2 bases and 9 bases, with 6 bases remaining between them. Germline V gene lookup returns CDR1 SGHRS and CDR2 YFSETQ. CDR3 DNA sequence: TGCGCCAGCAGCTTCGAGGGTGAGCAGTTCTTC. Its translation: CASSFEGEQFF.

This clonotype was seen a handful of times. V gene TRBV5-1 combines with J gene TRBJ2-5; a possible D gene is TRBD2 (5 bases). This CDR3 has 15 residues. The ends were cut back, 0 bases at V and 1 base at J, with 10 bases in the middle. The germline CDR1 and CDR2 sequences are SGHRS and YFSETQ. In nucleotides, the CDR3 is TGCGCCAGCAGCTTGGGGGAGAGTGTCCAAGAGACCCAGTACTTC. Translation: CASSLGESVQETQYF.

The CDR3 spells CASSGTTYYGYTF. Here the CDR3 DNA reads TGTGCCAGCAGCGGGACAACCTACTATGGCTACACCTTC. The chain is built from TRBV5-4 and TRBJ1-2, with D possibly matching TRBD1 (6 bases). Trimming cost V 4 bases and J 3 bases, with 10 bases left between them. The CDR3 is 13 residues long. Germline V gene data show CDR1 as SGHNT and CDR2 as YYREEE (reference sequence).

This clonotype was picked up a small number of times. V and J are TRBV15 and TRBJ2-2; D gene unclear. Trimming cost V 5 bases and J 1 base, with 11 bases left between them. Germline V gene sequence: CDR1 LNHNV, CDR2 YYDKDF (reference sequence). The CDR3 is made up of 15 amino acids. CDR3 loop: CATSPRAENTGELFF. In DNA form, the CDR3 reads TGTGCCACCAGCCCCCGGGCCGAGAACACCGGGGAGCTGTTTTTT.

The rearrangement links TRBV7-8 to TRBJ2-1; TRBD2 agrees at 10 bases. The CDR3 covers 18 residues. V shed 1 base, J shed 3 bases, and the junction held 9 bases outside the gene matches. Germline-derived CDR1 and CDR2 are SGHVS and FQNEAQ. The CDR3: CASSLEWASGGYYNEQFF. As DNA, the CDR3 is TGTGCCAGCAGCTTAGAGTGGGCTAGCGGGGGATACTACAATGAGCAGTTCTTC.

The rearrangement links TRBV12-3 or TRBV12-4 to TRBJ2-7, with a tentative D call TRBD2 (5 bases). The CDR3 spans 14 residues. V shed 7 bases and J shed 3 bases, with 16 bases lying between them. The CDR3 DNA sequence: TGTGCCAGCACAGATTGGACTTCGGGCTACGAGCAGTACTTC. This sequence encodes CASTDWTSGYEQYF.

The chain is built from TRBV24-1 and TRBJ2-2; D is possibly TRBD1 or TRBD2 (5 bases each). V gave up 0 bases and J gave up 2 bases, with 12 bases separating them. The CDR3 consists of 17 residues. CDR1 KGHDR and CDR2 SFDVKD come from the germline V gene. CDR3 loop: CATSDLTGTHNTGELFF. The CDR3 nucleotides read TGTGCCACCAGTGATTTGACCGGGACCCACAACACCGGGGAGCTGTTTTTT.

V is TRBV29-1 and J is TRBJ2-1; TRBD2 matches at 11 bases. Germline CDR1 is SQVTM and CDR2 is ANQGSEA. The CDR3 sequence is 14 residues long. The trim removed 7 bases at V and 6 bases at J, leaving 8 bases unmatched. As DNA, the CDR3 is TGCAGCGGGATAGGACTAGCGGGTGTCAATGAGCAGTTCTTC. Its translation: CSGIGLAGVNEQFF.

This clonotype showed up just a few times. One end of the junction is discordant with germline, which a read error may explain. The rearrangement uses TRBV6-5 and TRBJ2-3; 10 bases align to TRBD2. Germline V lookup: CDR1 MNHEY, CDR2 SVGAGI. The CDR3 runs 19 residues. The CDR3 is CASSYSQRGGPIGTDTQYF. The DNA for the CDR3 is TGTGCCAGCAGTTACTCCCAGCGGGGGGGCCCCATAGGCACGGATACGCAGTATTTT.

This clonotype was found a few times. The rearrangement uses TRBV5-4 and TRBJ2-2, with unresolved D. The CDR3 runs 14 residues. Germline assignment: CDR1 SGHNT and CDR2 YYREEE (reference sequence). V lost 1 base to trimming and J lost 6 bases, with 10 bases between them. The CDR3 loop is CASSLPALPGELFF. CDR3 bases: TGTGCCAGCAGCTTGCCGGCCTTACCCGGGGAGCTGTTTTTT.

V usage is TRBV10-3 and J usage is TRBJ1-2; weak D call: TRBD1 (5 bases). Germline CDR1 ENHRY, CDR2 SYGVKD. The CDR3 sequence is 15 residues long. The V end was cut by 8 bases, the J end by 0 bases, with 16 bases between. CDR3 loop: CAIGPRGESNYGYTF. The CDR3 region has the DNA TGTGCCATCGGCCCACGGGGGGAGTCTAACTATGGCTACACCTTC.

In its sample, this clonotype was seen many times. V is TRBV24-1 and J is TRBJ2-1; D possibly corresponds to TRBD1 (6 bases). There are 15 residues in the CDR3. Trimming removed 4 bases at V and 7 bases at J, with 16 bases between. Germline CDR1 is KGHDR and CDR2 is SFDVKD. CDR3 amino acids: CATSDLTGQGNEQFF. CDR3 nucleotides: TGTGCCACCAGTGACCTGACGGGCCAGGGGAATGAGCAGTTCTTC.

The V gene is TRBV7-9, the J gene TRBJ2-1; D remains ambiguous. Trimming shortened V by 1 base and J by 7 bases, and 11 bases separated the two germline ends. CDR1 and CDR2 from the germline V gene are SEHNR and FQNEAQ (reference sequence). There are 14 residues in the CDR3. DNA of the CDR3: TGTGCCAGCAGCTTAGTCACCAACTGGAATGAGCAGTTCTTC. This gives the protein CASSLVTNWNEQFF.

The V gene is TRBV6-5, the J gene TRBJ1-2; D gene uncertain. The CDR3 extends over 17 amino acids. The V end was cut by 0 bases, the J end by 0 bases, with 14 bases between. Germline V gene data show CDR1 as MNHEY and CDR2 as SVGAGI. The CDR3 is CASSYSRLGSTNYGYTF. Written as DNA, the CDR3 is TGTGCCAGCAGTTACTCACGATTGGGCAGTACTAACTATGGCTACACCTTC.

In its sample, this clonotype was seen a few times. The CDR3 DNA reads as TGCGCCAGCAGCCAAGAACCGACAGGGGTGGGGTCCTACGAGCAGTACTTC. Translated: CASSQEPTGVGSYEQYF. The chain recombines TRBV4-1 with TRBJ2-7, with TRBD1 matching 8 bases. V trimming: 0 bases; J trimming: 1 base; junction bases outside the gene matches: 8. The CDR3 has 17 amino acids. CDR1 and CDR2 (germline): MGHRA, YSYEKL.

Only a few counts were recorded for this clonotype. The rearrangement joins TRBV12-3 or TRBV12-4 to TRBJ1-2; D gene uncertain. V lost 2 bases and J 3 bases, leaving 10 bases between the germline ends. The CDR3 contains 14 residues. In DNA form, the CDR3 reads TGTGCCAGCAGTTTACCCTCGGGCGACTATGGCTACACCTTC. Translation: CASSLPSGDYGYTF.

A few counts support this clonotype. The chain combines TRBV6-4 with TRBJ2-1; D not resolved. Germline-derived CDR1 and CDR2 are MRHNA and SNTAGT. CDR3 length equals 15 residues. Deletions cut 4 bases from V and 6 bases from J, with 16 bases between. The CDR3 reads CASSVGQSGSNEQFF. CDR3 DNA: TGTGCCAGCAGTGTAGGTCAGTCGGGTTCCAATGAGCAGTTCTTC.

This clonotype was counted many times. This sequence joins TRBV7-6 and TRBJ2-7, with 8 positions matching TRBD2. This CDR3 has 14 amino acids. Looked up from germline, CDR1 is SGHVS and CDR2 is FNYEAQ. V lost 2 bases to trimming and J lost 5 bases; unmatched junction nucleotides: 5. CDR3 bases: TGTGCCAGCAGCTTAAAAACTAGCGGCAACGAGCAGTACTTC. Residues: CASSLKTSGNEQYF.

This clonotype was counted only a few times. This CDR3 reads CSVEEGTAYEQYF. In nucleotides, the CDR3 is TGCAGCGTTGAAGAAGGGACAGCCTACGAGCAGTACTTC. This chain connects TRBV29-1 to TRBJ2-7, with TRBD1 matching 7 bases. V lost 0 bases to trimming and J lost 2 bases; unmatched junction nucleotides: 1. This CDR3 comprises 13 residues. In germline, CDR1 is SQVTM, CDR2 ANQGSEA.